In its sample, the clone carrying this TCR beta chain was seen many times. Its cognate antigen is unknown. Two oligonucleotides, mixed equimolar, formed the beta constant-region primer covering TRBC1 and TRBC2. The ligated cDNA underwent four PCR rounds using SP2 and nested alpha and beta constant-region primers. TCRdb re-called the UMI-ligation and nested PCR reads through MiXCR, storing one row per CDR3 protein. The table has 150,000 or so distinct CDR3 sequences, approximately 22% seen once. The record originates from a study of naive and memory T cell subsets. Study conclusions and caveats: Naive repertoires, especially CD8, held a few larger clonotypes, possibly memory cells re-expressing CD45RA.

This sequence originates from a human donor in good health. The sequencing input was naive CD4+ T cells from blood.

The CDR3 spells CASSSSVGGRYEQYF. DNA of the CDR3: TGTGCCAGCAGTTCCTCCGTGGGCGGAAGATACGAGCAGTACTTC. This chain connects TRBV28 to TRBJ2-7, with no clear D. The germline gives CDR1 MDHEN, CDR2 SYDVKM. V lost 4 bases to trimming and J lost 4 bases, with 17 bases between them. This CDR3 comprises 15 residues. Complete variable domain (other parts from reference TRBV28 and TRBJ2-7): DVKVTQSSRYLVKRTGEKVFLECVQDMDHENMFWYRQDPGLGLRLIYFSYDVKMKEKGDIPEGYSVSREKKERFSLILESASTNQTSMYLCASSSSVGGRYEQYFGPGTRLTVT.